One and the same sample provided the 9 T cell receptor beta chains below, sequenced in a study of shared clonotypes between healthy human individuals (dated by TCRdb to about 2020). Library preparation used the immunoSEQ multiplex PCR assay. Held by TCRdb, this immuneACCESS table contains in-frame sequences only and omits some clones. Under half of the omission traces to an unresolved V gene where checked; the cause of the rest is unknown. This sample lists 2 million to 2.5 million clones; around 93% were detected once. The ten top clones hold approximately 0.4% of the sample. Sequencing was carried out using naive CD4+ T cells from PBMCs. Reading the label with the study, this specimen's cell subset or site is: CD45RA+ positively selected. These receptors were obtained from a man younger than 35 in good health. Some clones in this sample may be carry-over from other donors' samples.

V gene TRBV6-5 combines with J gene TRBJ1-1; D is undetermined. CDR1 and CDR2 (germline): MNHEY, SVGAGI. The V end was cut by 2 bases, the J end by 7 bases, with 8 bases between. The CDR3 runs 12 residues. As DNA, the CDR3 is TGTGCCAGCAGTTACCCGGAGAGTGAAGCTTTCTTT. Its translation: CASSYPESEAFF.

The V call is TRBV20-1, the J call TRBJ1-1; no clear D gene. This CDR3 spans 10 amino acids. The germline V gene encodes CDR1 DFQATT and CDR2 SNEGSKA (reference sequence). The V and J ends lost 3 bases and 11 bases respectively, with 10 bases between them. In nucleotides, the CDR3 is TGCAGTGCTAGTAGCCCCCCGGCTTTCTTT. This gives the protein CSASSPPAFF.

The chain is built from TRBV5-4 and TRBJ2-2; perhaps TRBD1 as D (6 bases). The CDR3 contains 17 residues. The V gene's germline CDR1 is SGHNT and CDR2 YYREEE (reference sequence). The germline V and J ends were trimmed by 3 bases and 7 bases, with 22 bases remaining between them. In DNA form, the CDR3 reads TGTGCCAGCAGCTCTCATGGGGCTACAGGGTTTTACGGGGAGCTGTTTTTT. Its protein product is CASSSHGATGFYGELFF. The complete variable domain, with remaining parts taken from reference TRBV5-4 and TRBJ2-2, reads ETGVTQSPTHLIKTRGQQVTLRCSSQSGHNTVSWYQQALGQGPQFIFQYYREEENGRGNFPPRFSGLQFPNYSSELNVNALELDDSALYLCASSSHGATGFYGELFFGEGSRLTVL.

This chain connects TRBV6-5 to TRBJ2-7, with no clear D. The V and J ends lost 5 bases and 0 bases respectively, with 14 bases between them. CDR3 length equals 15 residues. Germline V gene sequence: CDR1 MNHEY, CDR2 SVGAGI. The CDR3 nucleotides read TGTGCCAGCAGTCCCGCCCCGGACGGCTCCTACGAGCAGTACTTC. Its translation is CASSPAPDGSYEQYF.

This chain links TRBV28 with TRBJ2-3; TRBD2 matches 11 bases. V gave up 10 bases and J gave up 4 bases; unmatched junction bases: 16. This CDR3 has 17 residues. The germline CDR1 and CDR2 sequences are MDHEN and SYDVKM. Here the CDR3 reads CATGIVLAGDSADTQYF. CDR3 in DNA: TGTGCCACAGGCATAGTACTAGCGGGAGATTCGGCAGATACGCAGTATTTT.

This clone appeared a single time. V usage is TRBV5-1 and J usage is TRBJ2-7; TRBD2 aligns across 8 bases. The germline CDR1 and CDR2 sequences are SGHRS and YFSETQ. The V segment lost 4 bases and the J segment 0 bases; nucleotides outside the gene matches: 12. The CDR3 has 17 residues. CDR3 sequence (DNA): TGCGCCAGCAGCCCGCCCGGACTAGCCGTAAGCTCCTACGAGCAGTACTTC. It yields the protein CASSPPGLAVSSYEQYF.

This clone appeared a few times. The chain uses TRBV7-3 and TRBJ1-1; D is undetermined. CDR1 and CDR2 from the germline V gene are SGHTA and FQGTGA. This CDR3 spans 12 amino acids. V lost 1 base to trimming and J lost 9 bases, with 9 bases between them. CDR3 nucleotide sequence: TGTGCCAGCAGCTTAAGTGACGGAAAAGCTTTCTTT. The encoded protein is CASSLSDGKAFF.

This clone showed up just once. The CDR3 DNA reads TGTGCCAGCACCCTGGAGAGCGGGAGGGGGACTGAGCAGTTCTTC. It specifies CASTLESGRGTEQFF. The J gene is TRBJ2-1, the V gene TRBV6-6; TRBD2 aligns across 10 bases. CDR3 size: 15 residues. J gave up 9 bases and V 7 bases, and 12 bases lay outside the gene matches. Germline-derived CDR1 and CDR2 are MNHNY and SVGAGI (reference sequence).

The genes are TRBV5-1 and TRBJ2-2; D is ambiguous. CDR3 length equals 12 residues. CDR1 is SGHRS and CDR2 is YFSETQ in the germline V gene. V was cut by 2 bases and J by 9 bases, with 8 bases left in between. Here the CDR3 reads CASSLDVRELFF. CDR3 sequence (DNA): TGCGCCAGCAGCTTAGACGTCAGGGAGCTGTTTTTT.